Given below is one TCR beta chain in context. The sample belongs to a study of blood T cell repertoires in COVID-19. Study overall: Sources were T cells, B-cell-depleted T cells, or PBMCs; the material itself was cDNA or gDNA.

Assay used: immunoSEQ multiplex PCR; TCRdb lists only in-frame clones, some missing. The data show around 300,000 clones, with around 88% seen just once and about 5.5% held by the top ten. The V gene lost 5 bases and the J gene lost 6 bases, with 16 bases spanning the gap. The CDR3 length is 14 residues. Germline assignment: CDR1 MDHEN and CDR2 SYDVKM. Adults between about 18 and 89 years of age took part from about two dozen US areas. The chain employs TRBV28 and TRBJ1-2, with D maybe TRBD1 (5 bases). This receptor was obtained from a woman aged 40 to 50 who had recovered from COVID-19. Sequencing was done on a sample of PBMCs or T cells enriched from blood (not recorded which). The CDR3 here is CASSANQGINGYTF. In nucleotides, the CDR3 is TGTGCCAGCAGTGCAAATCAGGGTATCAATGGCTACACCTTC.